What follows is one TCR beta chain and its context. The sample comes from a study of blood T cell repertoires in COVID-19. In the original analysis: It was from reference gene primer amplification that nucleated cell counts were estimated. Sequencing used immunoSEQ multiplex PCR; TCRdb keeps in-frame clones, though not all of them. V and J calls and clone size follow that table, whereas D and trimming were derived from the DNA. The sample includes around 200,000 clones, more than 70% of them seen just once. This CDR3 has 15 residues. After removal of 6 bases from V and 6 bases from J, the junction contained 8 bases not matched to a gene. Germline V lookup: CDR1 MNHEY, CDR2 SMNVEV (reference sequence). Residents of about two dozen US areas, aged roughly 18 to 89 years, made up the participants.

V is TRBV27 and J is TRBJ2-1; 10 nucleotides agree with TRBD2. The clonotype comes from a man aged 40-49 years who had recovered from COVID-19. The sequenced sample was PBMCs or T cells enriched from blood (not recorded which). This CDR3 reads CASSHLAGEVNEQFF. The CDR3 DNA is TGTGCCAGCAGCCACCTAGCGGGGGAGGTCAATGAGCAGTTCTTC.